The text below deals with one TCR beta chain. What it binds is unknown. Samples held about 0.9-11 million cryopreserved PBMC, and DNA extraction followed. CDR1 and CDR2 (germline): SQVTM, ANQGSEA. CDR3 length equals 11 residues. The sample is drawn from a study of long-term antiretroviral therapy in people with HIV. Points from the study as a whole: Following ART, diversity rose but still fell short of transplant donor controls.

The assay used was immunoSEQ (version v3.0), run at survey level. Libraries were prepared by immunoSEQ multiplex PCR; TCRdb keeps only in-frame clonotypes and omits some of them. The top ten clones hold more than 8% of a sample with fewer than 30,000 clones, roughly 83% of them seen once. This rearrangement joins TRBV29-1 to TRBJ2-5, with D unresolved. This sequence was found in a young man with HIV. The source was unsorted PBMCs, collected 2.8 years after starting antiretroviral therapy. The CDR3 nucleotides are TGCGCGGCCGGGCTCGGAGAGACCCAGTACTTC. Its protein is CAAGLGETQYF. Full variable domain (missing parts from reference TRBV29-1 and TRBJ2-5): SAVISQKPSRDICQRGTSLTIQCQVDSQVTMMFWYRQQPGQSLTLIATANQGSEATYESGFVIDKFPISRPNLTFSTLTVSNMSPEDSSIYLCAAGLGETQYFGPGTRLLVL.